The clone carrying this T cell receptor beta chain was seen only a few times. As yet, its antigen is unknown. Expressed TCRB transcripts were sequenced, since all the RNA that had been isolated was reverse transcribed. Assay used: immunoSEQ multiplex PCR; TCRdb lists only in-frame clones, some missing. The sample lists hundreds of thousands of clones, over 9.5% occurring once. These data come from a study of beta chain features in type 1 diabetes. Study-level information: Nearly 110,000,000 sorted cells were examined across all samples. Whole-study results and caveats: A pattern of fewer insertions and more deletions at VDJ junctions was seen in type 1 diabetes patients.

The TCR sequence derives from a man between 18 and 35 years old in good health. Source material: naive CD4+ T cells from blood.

CDR3 nucleotides: TGTGCCAGCAGCTTAGCCGGAGGTCCGGGCACAGATACGCAGTATTTT. As protein: CASSLAGGPGTDTQYF. V gene TRBV7-6 combines with J gene TRBJ2-3, with D tentatively TRBD2 (5 bases). V was clipped by 0 bases and J by 1 base, with 11 bases between them. Germline V gene data show CDR1 as SGHVS and CDR2 as FNYEAQ. The CDR3 has 16 residues.